This T cell receptor beta chain derives from a study of blood T cell repertoires in COVID-19. Background on the study: From the United States, Italy and Spain came samples of acute and convalescent COVID-19. T cells, B-cell-depleted T cells, or PBMCs supplied cDNA or gDNA.

The CDR3 is 16 amino acids. V lost 1 base and J 2 bases, leaving 11 bases between the germline ends. CDR1 is MGHRA and CDR2 is YSYEKL in the germline V gene. In the original workflow: Reference gene primer amplification gave nucleated cell count estimates. TCRdb keeps only in-frame clones here, not all; method: immunoSEQ multiplex PCR. The DNA gave D and trimming, while V, J and clone size come from that table. Counted here are roughly 300,000 clones, roughly 90% occurring once; the ten biggest clones make up roughly 6.7%. V gene TRBV4-1 combines with J gene TRBJ1-4; possible D gene TRBD1, 5 bases. This TCR derives from a man aged 18 to 29 who had recovered from COVID-19. The material sequenced was peripheral blood. The CDR3 reads CASSQVVRVTNEKLFF. The CDR3 region has the DNA TGCGCCAGCAGCCAAGTAGTCAGGGTCACTAATGAAAAACTGTTTTTT.